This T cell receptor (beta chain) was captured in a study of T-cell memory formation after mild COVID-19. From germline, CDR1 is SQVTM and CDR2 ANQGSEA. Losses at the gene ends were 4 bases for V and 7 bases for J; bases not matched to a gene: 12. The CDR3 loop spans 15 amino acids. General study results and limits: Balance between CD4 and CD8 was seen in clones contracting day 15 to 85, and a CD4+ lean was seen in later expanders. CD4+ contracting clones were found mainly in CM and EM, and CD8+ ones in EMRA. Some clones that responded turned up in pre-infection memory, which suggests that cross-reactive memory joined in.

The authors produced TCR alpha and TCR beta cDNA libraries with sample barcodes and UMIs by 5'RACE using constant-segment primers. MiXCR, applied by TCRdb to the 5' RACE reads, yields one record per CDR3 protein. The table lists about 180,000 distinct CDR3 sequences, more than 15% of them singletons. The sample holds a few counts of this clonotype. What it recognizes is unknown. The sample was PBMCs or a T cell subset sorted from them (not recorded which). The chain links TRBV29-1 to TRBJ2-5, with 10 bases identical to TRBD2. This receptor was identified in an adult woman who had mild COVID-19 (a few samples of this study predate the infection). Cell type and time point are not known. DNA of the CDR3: TGCAGCGTTGTTGGGGTAGCGGGAGGACTGGGGACCCAGTACTTC. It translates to CSVVGVAGGLGTQYF.